The present TCR beta chain was sequenced within a study of identical twins. After removal of 5 bases from V and 4 bases from J, the junction contained 11 bases not matched to a gene. The CDR3 has 14 residues. The germline V gene has CDR1 DFQATT and CDR2 SNEGSKA (reference sequence). Comments on this clonotype: What it binds is unknown.

Study results and caveats: The authors noted that invariant MAIT and iNKT cells could partly confound zero-insertion analyses.

Each CDR3 protein is one row after TCRdb ran MiXCR on the 5' RACE reads. The sample has roughly 230,000 distinct CDR3 sequences; roughly 8.7% are singletons. These data also featured in a second study, about yellow fever vaccine responses in identical twins.

The sequence was collected from a woman younger than 30 in good health. The material sequenced was CD8+ T cells sorted from blood. The genes are TRBV20-1 and TRBJ2-7, with 7 nucleotides matching TRBD1. CDR3 coding DNA: TGCAGTGCTTCCCCCCGGGACAGCCTTTACGAGCAGTACTTC. This codes for CSASPRDSLYEQYF.